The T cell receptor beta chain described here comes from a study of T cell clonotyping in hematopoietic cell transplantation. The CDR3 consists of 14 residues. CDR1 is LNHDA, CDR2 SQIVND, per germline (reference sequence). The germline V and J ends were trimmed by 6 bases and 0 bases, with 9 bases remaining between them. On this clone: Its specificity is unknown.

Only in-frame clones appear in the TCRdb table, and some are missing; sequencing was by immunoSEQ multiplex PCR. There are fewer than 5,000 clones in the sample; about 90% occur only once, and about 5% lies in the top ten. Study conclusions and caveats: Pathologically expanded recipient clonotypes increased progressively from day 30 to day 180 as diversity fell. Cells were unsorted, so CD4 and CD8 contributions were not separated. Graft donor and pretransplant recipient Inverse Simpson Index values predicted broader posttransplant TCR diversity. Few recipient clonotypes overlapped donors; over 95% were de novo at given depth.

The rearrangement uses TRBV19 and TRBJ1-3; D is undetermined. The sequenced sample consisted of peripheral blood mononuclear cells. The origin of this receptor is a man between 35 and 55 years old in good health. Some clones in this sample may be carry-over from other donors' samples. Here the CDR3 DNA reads TGTGCCAGTAGCCTCGTTGACTCTGGAAACACCATATATTTT. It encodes CASSLVDSGNTIYF.